This T cell receptor beta chain is from a study of breast tumors, draining lymph nodes, adjacent tissues. MiXCR, run by TCRdb on the multiplex PCR reads, gives a single entry per CDR3 protein. The repertoire includes about 140,000 distinct CDR3 sequences, approximately 32% of them detected once, and less than 2.5% sits in the top ten. This CDR3 contains 13 residues. The ends lost 2 bases at V and 5 bases at J; junction bases unmatched: 5. The germline V gene encodes CDR1 SQVTM and CDR2 ANQGSEA. Samples came from axillary lymph nodes draining the breast cancer. A remark on this clonotype: In this CDR3 the conserved last residue, phenylalanine or tryptophan, is missing, so a read error is likely.

The chain recombines TRBV29-1 with TRBJ1-1, with 7 bases that match TRBD1. The clonotype comes from a female donor with breast cancer. Some clones in this sample may be carry-over from other donors' samples. Sequenced material: axillary lymph node tissue. The CDR3 DNA sequence: TGCAGCGTTGAACATCAGGGGGGTACTGAAGCTTTCTCT. This sequence encodes CSVEHQGGTEAFS.